This record covers a single T cell receptor beta chain. This sample is drawn from a study of graft-versus-host responses after intestinal transplantation. The method was immunoSEQ multiplex PCR; TCRdb's version includes in-frame clones alone and lacks a portion of them. The sample carries roughly 28,000 clones, 70% to 90% recorded once. Sequences were derived from PBMCs, sampled around 430 days after intestinal transplantation. This clonotype originated in a human patient who received an intestinal transplant, so some T cells may come from the graft donor.

The CDR3 here is CASSFLDSSPSYNEQFF. DNA for the CDR3: TGTGCCAGCAGTTTCTTAGACAGTTCGCCCTCCTACAATGAGCAGTTCTTC. The chain carries TRBV28 and TRBJ2-1, with D maybe TRBD1 (5 bases). Trimming stripped 3 bases from V and 0 bases from J, with 15 bases between. This CDR3 has 17 residues. From germline, CDR1 is MDHEN and CDR2 SYDVKM.